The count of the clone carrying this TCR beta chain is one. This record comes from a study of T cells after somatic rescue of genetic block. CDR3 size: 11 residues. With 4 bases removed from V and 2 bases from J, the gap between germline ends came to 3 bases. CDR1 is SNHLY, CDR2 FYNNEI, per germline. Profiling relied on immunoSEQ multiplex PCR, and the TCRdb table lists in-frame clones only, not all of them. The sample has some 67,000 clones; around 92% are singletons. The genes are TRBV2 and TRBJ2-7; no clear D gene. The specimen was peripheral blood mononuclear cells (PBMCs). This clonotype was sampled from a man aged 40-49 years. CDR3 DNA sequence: TGTGCCAGCAGTGCCCCCTACGAGCAGTACTTC. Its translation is CASSAPYEQYF.